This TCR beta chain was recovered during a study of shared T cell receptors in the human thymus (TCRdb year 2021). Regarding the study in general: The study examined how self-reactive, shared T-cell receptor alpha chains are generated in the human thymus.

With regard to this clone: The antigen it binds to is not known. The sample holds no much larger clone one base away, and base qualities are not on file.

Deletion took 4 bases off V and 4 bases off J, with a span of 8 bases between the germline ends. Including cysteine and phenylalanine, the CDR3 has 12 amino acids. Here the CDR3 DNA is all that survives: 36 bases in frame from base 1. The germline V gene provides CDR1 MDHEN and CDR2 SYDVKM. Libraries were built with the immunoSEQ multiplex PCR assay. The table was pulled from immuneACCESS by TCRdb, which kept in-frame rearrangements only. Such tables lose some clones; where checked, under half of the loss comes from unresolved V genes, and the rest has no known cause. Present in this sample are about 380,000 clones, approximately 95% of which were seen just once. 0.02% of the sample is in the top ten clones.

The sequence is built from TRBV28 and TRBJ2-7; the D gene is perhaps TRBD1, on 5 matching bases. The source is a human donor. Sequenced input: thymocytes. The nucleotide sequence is TGTGCCAGCAGTTCCAGACAGTACGAGCAGTACTTC. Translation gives CASSSRQYEQYF.